What follows describes a single TCR beta chain. The sample comes from a study of blood T cell repertoires in COVID-19. For the study at large: COVID-19 samples from acute and convalescent phases originated in the United States, Italy and Spain.

The germline V gene has CDR1 LGHNA and CDR2 YNFKEQ. With 1 base removed from V and 0 bases from J, the gap between germline ends came to 7 bases. The CDR3 covers 15 residues. Per the original data handling: Using reference gene primer amplification, nucleated cell counts were estimated. This table comes from immunoSEQ multiplex PCR, and its TCRdb copy is limited to in-frame clones, with some not included. The V and J calls and clone size are taken from that table; D and trimming were inferred from the DNA. The top ten clones hold roughly 2% of a sample with about 69,000 clones, 75% to 90% of them seen once.

The V gene is TRBV4-2, the J gene TRBJ1-5; perhaps TRBD1 as D (5 bases). Material for sequencing was peripheral blood. This sequence originates from a man aged 25-45 years with acute or convalescent COVID-19. The CDR3 loop is CASSQAQASNQPQHF. The CDR3 nucleotides read TGTGCCAGCAGCCAAGCACAGGCTAGCAATCAGCCCCAGCATTTT.